A single sample gave rise to the 25 T cell receptor beta chains below, sequenced in a study of cytomegalovirus exposure and HLA in healthy donors. Primers: 60 Vbeta forward and 13 Jbeta reverse. The data were produced by immunoSEQ multiplex PCR, yet TCRdb's version contains in-frame clones alone and is incomplete. The table lists tens of thousands of clones, approximately 69% of them singletons, with approximately 21% in the top ten. The source material was PBMCs. These receptors all stem from a woman aged 50 to 65 in good health and CMV-seropositive.

The chain uses TRBV11-3 and TRBJ2-2, with a possible D match to TRBD1 (5 bases). V dropped 5 bases and J dropped 0 bases, with 10 bases sitting between them. The CDR3 consists of 15 residues. The germline V gene encodes CDR1 SGHNT and CDR2 YENEEA. Here the CDR3 DNA reads TGTGCCAGCAGCCCGGCGACAGCGAACACCGGGGAGCTGTTTTTT. It specifies CASSPATANTGELFF.

The gene calls are TRBV27 and TRBJ2-1, with 7 nucleotides matching TRBD1. Per germline, CDR1 MNHEY and CDR2 SMNVEV (reference sequence). V lost 6 bases, J lost 5 bases, and 7 bases stayed unmatched. The CDR3 spans 14 residues. The CDR3 region has the DNA TGTGCCAGCAGCTCAAGGACAGGTGACAATGAGCAGTTCTTC. Its protein is CASSSRTGDNEQFF.

This clone was found a few times. The chain recombines TRBV11-3 with TRBJ2-1; TRBD2 matches at 13 bases. The V and J ends lost 5 bases and 5 bases, in that order; junction bases with no gene match: 6. The length of the CDR3 is 16 residues. CDR1 is SGHNT and CDR2 is YENEEA in the germline V gene. CDR3 sequence reads: CASSKRLAGGNNEQFF. The CDR3 nucleotides are TGTGCCAGCAGCAAAAGACTAGCGGGGGGTAACAATGAGCAGTTCTTC.

The rearrangement joins TRBV28 to TRBJ2-3; D perhaps matches TRBD2 (7 bases). The CDR3 spans 15 residues. Germline values: CDR1 MDHEN, CDR2 SYDVKM. Trimming took off 5 bases at V and 2 bases at J, with 14 bases between the two ends. The CDR3 spells CASSLRGANTDTQYF. The CDR3, as DNA: TGTGCCAGCAGTCTTCGGGGGGCCAACACAGATACGCAGTATTTT.

The rearrangement links TRBV28 to TRBJ1-2; 10 bases agree with TRBD1. Germline trimming cut 6 bases from V and 8 bases from J; bases unmatched to any gene: 3. This CDR3 has 12 residues. CDR1 is MDHEN, CDR2 SYDVKM, per germline. Here the CDR3 DNA reads TGTGCCAGCAGCGGGACAGGGGTCGGCTACACCTTC. Translating it yields CASSGTGVGYTF.

The V call is TRBV27, the J call TRBJ1-6, with TRBD1 matching 8 bases. The CDR3 is made up of 16 amino acids. V lost 5 bases, J lost 7 bases, and 10 bases stayed unmatched. Germline CDR1 reads MNHEY; CDR2 reads SMNVEV (reference sequence). In DNA form, the CDR3 reads TGTGCCAGCAGTGCCACAGGGGGAATTAGAAATTCACCCCTCCACTTT. It encodes CASSATGGIRNSPLHF.

The J gene is TRBJ1-1, the V gene TRBV7-2, with 9 bases lining up with TRBD1. Trimming cost V 5 bases and J 4 bases; bases outside gene matches: 2. The CDR3 loop spans 13 amino acids. Germline V gives CDR1 SGHTA, CDR2 FQGNSA. DNA for the CDR3: TGTGCCAGCAGCGACAGGGGGGCCACTGAAGCTTTCTTT. It encodes CASSDRGATEAFF.

This chain joins TRBV7-8 and TRBJ2-1; TRBD2 matches at 10 bases. With 6 bases clipped from V and 4 bases from J, the junction kept 6 bases outside the gene matches. The length of the CDR3 is 15 residues. CDR1 and CDR2 (germline): SGHVS, FQNEAQ. CDR3: CASRHSGGPYNEQFF. CDR3 nucleotides: TGTGCCAGCAGACATAGCGGGGGGCCTTACAATGAGCAGTTCTTC.

A few counts support this clone. V gene TRBV10-3 combines with J gene TRBJ2-1; D not resolved. V shed 11 bases and J shed 6 bases, with 17 bases lying between them. CDR1 is ENHRY, CDR2 SYGVKD, per germline. The CDR3 totals 13 residues. Here the CDR3 reads CASTRESRNEQFF. The DNA for the CDR3 is TGTGCCTCGACTCGCGAATCGCGCAATGAGCAGTTCTTC.

The V call is TRBV28, the J call TRBJ1-4; D possibly corresponds to TRBD1 (5 bases). The CDR3 is 16 amino acids. CDR1 and CDR2 from the germline V gene are MDHEN and SYDVKM. V lost 6 bases and J lost 1, with 15 bases in between. CDR3 region: CASSPWQGGTNEKLFF. The CDR3 DNA reads TGTGCCAGCAGCCCATGGCAGGGTGGAACTAATGAAAAACTGTTTTTT. Variable domain in full (rest from reference TRBV28 and TRBJ1-4): DVKVTQSSRYLVKRTGEKVFLECVQDMDHENMFWYRQDPGLGLRLIYFSYDVKMKEKGDIPEGYSVSREKKERFSLILESASTNQTSMYLCASSPWQGGTNEKLFFGSGTQLSVL.

This clone was found a few times. The chain uses TRBV4-3 and TRBJ1-5; D is unclear. Germline CDR1 reads LGHNA; CDR2 reads YSLEER. CDR3 size: 13 residues. V lost 0 bases, J lost 5 bases, and 5 bases lay in between. CDR3 amino acids: CASSQDRDQPQHF. The CDR3 nucleotides read TGCGCCAGCAGCCAAGATCGGGATCAGCCCCAGCATTTT.

The chain links TRBV5-1 to TRBJ1-1; TRBD1 matches at 7 bases. V shed 2 bases, J shed 2 bases, and the junction held 9 bases outside the gene matches. The CDR3 loop spans 16 amino acids. CDR1 SGHRS and CDR2 YFSETQ come from the germline V gene. The CDR3 protein is CASSFTGEVGNTEAFF. For the CDR3, the DNA is TGCGCCAGCAGCTTTACAGGGGAAGTCGGCAACACTGAAGCTTTCTTT.

Many counts were recorded for this clone. The chain couples TRBV9 to TRBJ2-1; tentatively, D is TRBD2 (5 bases). The V and J ends lost 0 bases and 8 bases respectively, with 12 bases between them. The germline gives CDR1 SGDLS, CDR2 YYNGEE. The CDR3 has 14 amino acids. CDR3 residues: CASSVDGGRDEQFF. The CDR3 DNA reads as TGTGCCAGCAGCGTAGATGGAGGTCGTGATGAGCAGTTCTTC.

This chain uses TRBV5-1 with TRBJ2-1, with 9 bases lining up with TRBD1. Germline V gene data show CDR1 as SGHRS and CDR2 as YFSETQ. CDR3 length equals 15 residues. With 2 bases clipped from V and 6 bases from J, the junction kept 6 bases outside the gene matches. The CDR3 coding sequence is TGCGCCAGCAGCTTCGGGACAGGGAATTTCAATGAGCAGTTCTTC. This gives the protein CASSFGTGNFNEQFF.

The genes are TRBV5-1 and TRBJ1-5, with 9 bases aligning to TRBD1. Trimming removed 4 bases from V and 1 base from J; junction bases left unmatched: 3. The CDR3 covers 15 residues. CDR1 and CDR2 from the germline V gene are SGHRS and YFSETQ. For the CDR3, the DNA is TGCGCCAGCAGCCGTACAGGGGGCAGCAATCAGCCCCAGCATTTT. It is translated as CASSRTGGSNQPQHF. Full variable domain (missing parts from reference TRBV5-1 and TRBJ1-5): KAGVTQTPRYLIKTRGQQVTLSCSPISGHRSVSWYQQTPGQGLQFLFEYFSETQRNKGNFPGRFSGRQFSNSRSEMNVSTLELGDSALYLCASSRTGGSNQPQHFGDGTRLSIL.

A remark on this clone: One end of the junction does not line up with germline, which may come from a read error. This rearrangement joins TRBV5-6 to TRBJ1-5; D is possibly TRBD1 (5 bases). The CDR3 runs 13 residues. The germline CDR1 and CDR2 sequences are SGHDT and YYEEEE. The CDR3 sequence: CASSFRANRPQHF. Here the CDR3 DNA reads TGTGCCAGCAGCTTCAGGGCAAATCGGCCCCAGCATTTT.

The genes are TRBV6-6 and TRBJ2-3, with TRBD2 as a possible D gene (5 bases). Germline V CDR1 and CDR2: MNHNY, SVGAGI (reference sequence). V lost 9 bases to trimming and J lost 3 bases, with 10 bases between them. The CDR3 spans 12 residues. This CDR3 reads CASRSGTDTQYF. The CDR3 nucleotides read TGTGCCAGTCGATCGGGGACAGATACGCAGTATTTT.

This clone was seen once. The chain employs TRBV28 and TRBJ2-7; D perhaps matches TRBD1 (6 bases). Trimming took 6 bases from V and 2 from J, leaving 14 bases between them. The CDR3 has 14 residues. In germline, CDR1 is MDHEN, CDR2 SYDVKM. This CDR3 reads CASSSTPGAYEQYF. The CDR3 DNA reads TGTGCCAGCAGCTCGACGCCAGGGGCCTACGAGCAGTACTTC.

This rearrangement joins TRBV27 to TRBJ2-1; perhaps TRBD2 as D (5 bases). The V gene lost 7 bases and the J gene lost 5 bases, with 15 bases spanning the gap. The CDR3 covers 14 residues. Looked up from germline, CDR1 is MNHEY and CDR2 is SMNVEV (reference sequence). This CDR3 reads CASKIRSGNNEQFF. CDR3 in DNA: TGTGCCAGCAAAATAAGATCGGGGAACAATGAGCAGTTCTTC.

V is TRBV5-1 and J is TRBJ2-1, with a weak D call TRBD1 (8 bases). The CDR3 has 13 residues. With 6 bases removed from V and 5 bases from J, the gap between germline ends came to 12 bases. From germline, CDR1 is SGHRS and CDR2 YFSETQ. CDR3 protein: CASTTGGDNEQFF. In DNA, the CDR3 is TGCGCCAGCACAACAGGGGGGGACAATGAGCAGTTCTTC.

V usage is TRBV7-3 and J usage is TRBJ2-6; TRBD1 might be the D (6 bases). Germline V lookup: CDR1 SGHTA, CDR2 FQGTGA. CDR3 length: 16 residues. Deletions cut 6 bases from V and 0 bases from J, with 12 bases between. This chain's CDR3 is CASSLTGPSGANVLTF. The DNA of the CDR3 is TGTGCCAGCAGTCTCACAGGGCCCTCTGGGGCCAACGTCCTGACTTTC.

In regard to this clone: Compared with germline, one end of the junction differs, possibly owing to a read error. The gene calls are TRBV5-8 and TRBJ1-6; D gene unclear. The germline V gene has CDR1 SGHTS and CDR2 YDEGEE. The CDR3 runs 19 residues. DNA for the CDR3: TGCGCCAGCAGCCACGGATTGAATTGGAGGAGCTCCTATAATTCACCCCTCCACTTT. It codes for CASSHGLNWRSSYNSPLHF.

The chain has TRBV5-1 and TRBJ2-6, with 8 nucleotides matching TRBD1. Germline CDR1 and CDR2: SGHRS and YFSETQ. V lost 3 bases to trimming and J lost 0 bases; unmatched junction nucleotides: 5. This CDR3 has 17 residues. CDR3 bases: TGCGCCAGCAGCTCCCTCGGACAGGGCTCTGGGGCCAACGTCCTGACTTTC. It translates to CASSSLGQGSGANVLTF.

The V call is TRBV28, the J call TRBJ1-6; 9 bases align to TRBD1. The CDR3 runs 15 residues. V was pared by 4 bases and J by 9 bases, with 7 bases of the junction left unmatched. Germline CDR1 MDHEN, CDR2 SYDVKM. Here the CDR3 DNA reads TGTGCCAGCAGTTCCACGGGACAGGGTCGTTCACCCCTCCACTTT. Translation gives CASSSTGQGRSPLHF. The full variable domain, with the rest looked up from reference TRBV28 and TRBJ1-6, is DVKVTQSSRYLVKRTGEKVFLECVQDMDHENMFWYRQDPGLGLRLIYFSYDVKMKEKGDIPEGYSVSREKKERFSLILESASTNQTSMYLCASSSTGQGRSPLHFGNGTRLTVT.

The chain uses TRBV5-4 and TRBJ2-7; no firm D call. This CDR3 is built from 13 residues. V lost 0 bases, J lost 5 bases, and 9 bases lay in between. CDR1 is SGHNT and CDR2 is YYREEE in the germline V gene (reference sequence). CDR3: CASSLGSLDEQYF. The CDR3 coding sequence is TGTGCCAGCAGCTTGGGCAGTTTGGACGAGCAGTACTTC.